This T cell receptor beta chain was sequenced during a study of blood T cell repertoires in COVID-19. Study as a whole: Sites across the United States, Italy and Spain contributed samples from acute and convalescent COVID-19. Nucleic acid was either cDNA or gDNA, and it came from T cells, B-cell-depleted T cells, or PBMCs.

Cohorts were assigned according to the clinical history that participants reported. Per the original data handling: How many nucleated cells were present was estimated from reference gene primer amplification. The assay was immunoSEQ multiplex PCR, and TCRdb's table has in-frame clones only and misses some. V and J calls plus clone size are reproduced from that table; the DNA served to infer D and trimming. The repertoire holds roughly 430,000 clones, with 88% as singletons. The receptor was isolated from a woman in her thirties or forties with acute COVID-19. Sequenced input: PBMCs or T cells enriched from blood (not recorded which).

CDR3 DNA: TGTGCCAGCAGAACCGGGACAGGGAACGGCTACACCTTC. It codes for CASRTGTGNGYTF. J is TRBJ1-2 and V is TRBV12-3 or TRBV12-4; 9 bases match TRBD1. The V and J ends lost 6 bases and 8 bases, in that order; junction bases with no gene match: 7. The CDR3 is 13 amino acids.